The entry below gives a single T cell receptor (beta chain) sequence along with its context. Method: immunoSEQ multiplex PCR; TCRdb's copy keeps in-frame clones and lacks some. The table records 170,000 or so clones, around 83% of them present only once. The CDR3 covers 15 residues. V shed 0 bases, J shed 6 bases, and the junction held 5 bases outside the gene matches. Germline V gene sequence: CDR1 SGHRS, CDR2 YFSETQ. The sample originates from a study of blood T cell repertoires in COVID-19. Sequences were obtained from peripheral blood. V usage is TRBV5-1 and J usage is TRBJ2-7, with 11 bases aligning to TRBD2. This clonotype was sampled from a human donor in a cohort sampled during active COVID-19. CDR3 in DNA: TGCGCCAGCAGCTTGGAACTAGCGGGAGCAACCGAGCAGTACTTC. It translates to CASSLELAGATEQYF.